The clone carrying this T cell receptor beta chain was seen only a few times. This record comes from a study of shared clonotypes between healthy human individuals. Study details: In total, the donors were two women and three men aged 18 to 49.

The germline gives CDR1 MGHRA, CDR2 YSYEKL. V gave up 1 base and J gave up 3 bases; unmatched junction bases: 6. The CDR3 contains 15 residues. TCRdb's copy holds only in-frame clones and misses some; the assay was immunoSEQ multiplex PCR. The table lists over a million clones, about four fifths of them singletons. This TCR was recovered from a man aged 18 to 30 in good health. Some clones in this sample may be carry-over from other donors' samples. Material: memory CD4+ T cells from PBMCs. Subset: CD45RA-negative fraction. The rearrangement links TRBV4-1 to TRBJ2-7; 7 bases line up with TRBD1. CDR3 bases: TGCGCCAGCAGCCAAGGGACCGGGACAGTCTACGAGCAGTACTTC. This codes for CASSQGTGTVYEQYF.